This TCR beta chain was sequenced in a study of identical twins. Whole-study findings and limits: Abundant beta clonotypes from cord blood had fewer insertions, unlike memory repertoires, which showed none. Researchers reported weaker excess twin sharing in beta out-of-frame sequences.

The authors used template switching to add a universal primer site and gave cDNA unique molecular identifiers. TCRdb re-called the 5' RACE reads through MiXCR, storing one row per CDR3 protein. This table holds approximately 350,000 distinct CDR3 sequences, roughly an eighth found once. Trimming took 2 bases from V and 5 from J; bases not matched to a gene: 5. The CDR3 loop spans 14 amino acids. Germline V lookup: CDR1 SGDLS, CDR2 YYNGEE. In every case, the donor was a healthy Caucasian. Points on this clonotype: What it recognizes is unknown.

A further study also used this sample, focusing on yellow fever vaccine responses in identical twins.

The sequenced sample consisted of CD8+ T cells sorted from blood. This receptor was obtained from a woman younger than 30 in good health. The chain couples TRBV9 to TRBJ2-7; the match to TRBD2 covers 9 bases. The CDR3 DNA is TGTGCCAGCAGCGTCGGCGGGAGGGGGAACGAGCAGTACTTC. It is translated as CASSVGGRGNEQYF.